The rows below give T cell receptor beta chains drawn from one sample of a study of blood T cell repertoires in COVID-19. Sequenced by immunoSEQ multiplex PCR; TCRdb stores in-frame clones only, minus some. The sample shows roughly 33,000 clones, approximately 91% of them seen only once. Specimen: peripheral blood. These TCRs come from a human donor in a cohort sampled during active COVID-19. The CDR3 runs from the conserved cysteine through the conserved F or W. Fields, in order: J gene, D gene, clone size, V gene, CDR3 protein, CDR3 DNA. D genes are given only for firm matches. The size of a clone is reported for some rows only, either as once, few or many, or as a class for expanded clones.

>TRBJ2-7|-|-|TRBV2
CASRNVDSYEQYF
TGTGCCAGCAGAAACGTAGACAGCTACGAGCAGTACTTC
>TRBJ2-1|-|-|TRBV5-1
CASSLGLTSYNEQFF
TGCGCCAGCAGCTTGGGCTTAACTAGCTACAATGAGCAGTTCTTC
>TRBJ1-5|-|once|TRBV30
CAWSVGEGPQHF
TGTGCCTGGAGTGTCGGAGAGGGGCCCCAGCATTTT
>TRBJ2-1|TRBD2|-|TRBV30
CAWSLAGYNEQFF
TGTGCCTGGTCCCTAGCGGGCTACAATGAGCAGTTCTTC
>TRBJ2-1|-|-|TRBV7-9
CASSTGTPGRQFF
TGTGCCAGCAGCACCGGGACACCTGGGAGGCAGTTCTTC
>TRBJ2-6|-|-|TRBV5-5
CASSSGYGANVLTF
TGTGCCAGCAGCTCAGGGTATGGGGCCAACGTCCTGACTTTC
>TRBJ2-3|TRBD2|once|TRBV6-4
CASSDGLAGGSQYF
TGTGCCAGCAGTGACGGGCTAGCGGGAGGGTCGCAGTATTTT
>TRBJ2-7|-|once|TRBV27
CASRLSGHEAYEQYF
TGTGCCAGCAGGTTGTCGGGACACGAAGCCTACGAGCAGTACTTC
>TRBJ1-2|-|-|TRBV3-1/TRBV3-2
CASSQKLGRTGYGYTF
TGTGCCAGCAGCCAGAAATTGGGCAGAACGGGATATGGCTACACCTTC
>TRBJ1-5|TRBD1|-|TRBV19
CASSIGGTGENQPQHF
TGTGCCAGTAGTATAGGGGGGACAGGGGAAAATCAGCCCCAGCATTTT
>TRBJ1-5|TRBD1|-|TRBV5-8
CASSLGTDRGGNQPQHF
TGTGCCAGCAGCTTGGGGACTGACAGGGGGGGCAATCAGCCCCAGCATTTT
>TRBJ2-7|TRBD2|-|TRBV28
CASRSSSGRVYEQYF
TGTGCCAGCAGATCCAGTAGCGGGAGGGTCTACGAGCAGTACTTC
>TRBJ2-7|-|once|TRBV30
CAWRWENYEQYF
TGTGCCTGGAGGTGGGAGAACTACGAGCAGTACTTC
>TRBJ1-2|-|-|TRBV7-9
CASSQTGGHGYTF
TGTGCCAGCAGCCAAACGGGGGGCCATGGCTACACCTTC
>TRBJ2-2|TRBD2|-|TRBV9
CASSVFGSGSVSTGELFF
TGTGCCAGCAGCGTATTCGGTAGCGGGAGCGTCAGCACCGGGGAGCTGTTTTTT
>TRBJ2-2|TRBD2|once|TRBV5-6
CASSLTSGSYNTGELFF
TGTGCCAGCAGCTTGACTAGCGGGAGTTACAACACCGGGGAGCTGTTTTTT
>TRBJ2-5|TRBD2|-|TRBV29-1
CSAKGTSGIQETQYF
TGCAGCGCAAAAGGGACTAGCGGGATCCAAGAGACCCAGTACTTC
>TRBJ2-4|TRBD2|-|TRBV6-5
CASSYRLAGAEGIQYF
TGTGCCAGCAGTTATCGACTAGCGGGAGCGGAGGGCATTCAGTACTTC
>TRBJ1-6|TRBD1|once|TRBV2
CASGDRGSYNSPLHF
TGTGCCAGCGGGGACAGGGGGTCCTATAATTCACCCCTCCACTTT
>TRBJ1-2|-|-|TRBV24-1
CATSGIGSYGYTF
TGTGCCACCAGTGGAATCGGGTCCTATGGCTACACCTTC
>TRBJ1-2|-|few|TRBV7-9
CASSLLIYGYTF
TGTGCCAGCAGCCTTTTAATCTATGGCTACACCTTC
>TRBJ2-7|TRBD2|-|TRBV5-8
CASSRGLAGYEQYF
TGTGCCAGCAGCAGGGGACTAGCGGGTTACGAGCAGTACTTC
>TRBJ1-1|-|-|TRBV5-1
CASSLGENTEAFF
TGCGCCAGCAGCTTGGGAGAGAACACTGAAGCTTTCTTT
>TRBJ2-2|-|few|TRBV18
CASSHSSGSNTGELFF
TGTGCCAGCTCACACTCGAGCGGGTCTAACACCGGGGAGCTGTTTTTT
>TRBJ1-5|TRBD1|-|TRBV7-2
CASSLTGSNQPQHF
TGTGCCAGCAGCTTGACAGGGTCTAATCAGCCCCAGCATTTT
>TRBJ1-2|TRBD1|-|TRBV27
CASRGTGRGYGYTF
TGTGCCAGCAGGGGGACAGGGCGCGGCTATGGCTACACCTTC
>TRBJ2-7|-|-|TRBV19
CATTDSYEQYF
TGTGCCACTACCGATTCCTACGAGCAGTACTTC
>TRBJ2-7|-|-|TRBV7-2
CASSLKGAGPFGEQYF
TGTGCCAGCAGCTTAAAAGGGGCAGGACCCTTTGGCGAGCAGTACTTC
>TRBJ2-1|TRBD2|once|TRBV4-1
CASSPIPLAGRGDEQFF
TGCGCCAGCAGCCCCATACCACTAGCGGGACGCGGCGATGAGCAGTTCTTC
>TRBJ1-5|-|-|TRBV2
CASTGISGNQPQHF
TGTGCCAGCACAGGGATCTCAGGCAATCAGCCCCAGCATTTT
>TRBJ2-5|TRBD2|-|TRBV5-1
CATGPGTSGETQYF
TGCGCCACAGGCCCCGGGACTAGTGGCGAGACCCAGTACTTC
>TRBJ1-1|-|-|TRBV28
CASSSVAWAGRNTEAFF
TGTGCCAGCAGTTCCGTGGCGTGGGCTGGGAGGAACACTGAAGCTTTCTTT
>TRBJ2-5|-|-|TRBV5-1
CASSSPNEAGRQETQYF
TGCGCCAGCAGCTCCCCCAATGAGGCGGGCCGCCAAGAGACCCAGTACTTC
>TRBJ2-1|-|-|TRBV6-5
CASSYGLYNEQFF
TGTGCCAGCAGTTATGGACTGTACAATGAGCAGTTCTTC
>TRBJ2-5|TRBD1|-|TRBV6-5
CASSGQGRETQYF
TGTGCCAGCAGCGGACAGGGCCGGGAGACCCAGTACTTC
>TRBJ2-5|-|-|TRBV18
CASSPRVVNPGDRQETQYF
TGTGCCAGCTCACCACGAGTGGTGAATCCGGGAGACCGGCAAGAGACCCAGTACTTC
>TRBJ2-1|-|-|TRBV7-2
CASSQRQLPNEQFF
TGTGCCAGCAGCCAACGACAGTTACCCAATGAGCAGTTCTTC
>TRBJ1-2|TRBD1|-|TRBV7-9
CASSRRTTPGQEYGYTF
TGTGCCAGCAGCCGTCGAACAACCCCGGGACAGGAGTATGGCTACACCTTC
>TRBJ2-3|-|once|TRBV14
CASRRSQHTDTQYF
TGTGCCAGCAGACGAAGTCAACACACAGATACGCAGTATTTT
>TRBJ2-1|-|-|TRBV19
CASSQRDYEQFF
TGTGCCAGTAGTCAACGGGACTATGAGCAGTTCTTC
>TRBJ2-5|-|-|TRBV19
CASSRAQRETQYF
TGTGCCAGTAGTAGAGCTCAACGAGAGACCCAGTACTTC
>TRBJ1-2|TRBD1|-|TRBV5-4
CASSPDRGGYGYTF
TGTGCCAGCAGCCCAGACAGGGGCGGATATGGCTACACCTTC
>TRBJ2-1|TRBD2|-|TRBV6-1
CASSEVGSGRANYNEQFF
TGTGCCAGCAGTGAAGTAGGCAGCGGGAGGGCCAACTACAATGAGCAGTTCTTC
>TRBJ1-1|-|-|TRBV14
CASSQYTGHTEAFF
TGTGCCAGCAGCCAATATACAGGGCACACTGAAGCTTTCTTT
>TRBJ2-1|TRBD2|-|TRBV9
CASSAPEAGVRGQFF
TGTGCCAGCAGCGCCCCGGAAGCGGGAGTTCGGGGGCAGTTCTTC
>TRBJ1-6|-|-|TRBV18
CASSPGRENSPLHF
TGTGCCAGCTCACCGGGGCGGGAGAATTCACCCCTCCACTTT